These T cell receptor beta chains were read from a single sample in a study of blood T cell repertoires in COVID-19. Only in-frame clones appear in the TCRdb table, and some are missing; sequencing was by immunoSEQ multiplex PCR. Here the sample spans some 220,000 clones, around 85% being singletons. The sample taken for sequencing was peripheral blood. The receptors here all came from a woman aged 55-69 years with active or convalescent COVID-19. Both conserved end residues are part of each CDR3. A D gene is named only where the DNA matches it firmly. Rows may omit the clone size; those that give it use once, few, many or a size class.

TRBJ2-1 | - | TRBV6-5 | - | CASSYLSEQFF | TGTGCCAGCAGTTACCTGAGTGAGCAGTTCTTC
TRBJ2-1 | - | TRBV7-9 | TRBD2 | CASPGGSYNEQFF | TGTGCCAGCCCCGGGGGGAGCTACAATGAGCAGTTCTTC
TRBJ2-3 | - | TRBV5-1 | - | CASSPRQVTDTQYF | TGCGCCAGCAGCCCTCGACAGGTCACAGATACGCAGTATTTT
TRBJ2-7 | once | TRBV6-8 | - | CASSSKVWGWGLIYEQYF | TGTGCCAGCAGCTCGAAGGTCTGGGGTTGGGGCCTCATCTACGAGCAGTACTTC
TRBJ2-3 | - | TRBV6-6 | TRBD1 | CASGAGGGTDTQYF | TGTGCCAGTGGGGCAGGGGGCGGCACAGATACGCAGTATTTT
TRBJ2-1 | - | TRBV7-9 | TRBD2 | CASSLGLAGGAYNEQFF | TGTGCCAGCAGCTTAGGGCTAGCGGGAGGGGCCTACAATGAGCAGTTCTTC
TRBJ2-3 | - | TRBV19 | - | CASSTVDSDTQYF | TGTGCCAGTAGTACTGTAGACTCAGATACGCAGTATTTT
TRBJ1-5 | - | TRBV4-2 | - | CASSQQTGSNQPQHF | TGTGCCAGCAGCCAACAAACAGGGTCTAATCAGCCCCAGCATTTT
TRBJ2-5 | - | TRBV12-3/TRBV12-4 | TRBD2 | CASSLGLAGEYF | TGTGCCAGCAGTTTAGGACTAGCGGGGGAGTACTTC
TRBJ2-7 | - | TRBV6-5 | TRBD2 | CASSLAGVRDEQYF | TGTGCCAGTTCCCTAGCGGGAGTAAGGGACGAGCAGTACTTC
TRBJ1-6 | - | TRBV6-5 | TRBD1 | CASSYLGQGDSPLHF | TGTGCCAGCAGTTACTTGGGACAGGGGGATTCACCCCTCCACTTT
TRBJ2-3 | - | TRBV19 | - | CASSIWGGASTDTQYF | TGTGCCAGTAGTATATGGGGGGGGGCTAGCACAGATACGCAGTATTTT
TRBJ1-2 | - | TRBV3-1/TRBV3-2 | TRBD1 | CASSQATDRVHTF | TGTGCCAGCAGCCAAGCCACCGACAGGGTCCACACCTTC
TRBJ2-5 | - | TRBV11-3 | - | CASSRTGSSIETQYF | TGTGCCAGCAGCCGAACAGGGAGTAGTATCGAGACCCAGTACTTC
TRBJ2-7 | - | TRBV12-5 | TRBD1 | CASTFLGTGSEQYF | TGTGCTAGTACCTTTCTCGGGACAGGGAGCGAGCAGTACTTC
TRBJ2-7 | - | TRBV6-6 | - | CASSVYLANEQYF | TGTGCCAGCAGCGTTTATCTAGCAAACGAGCAGTACTTC
TRBJ1-2 | few | TRBV7-9 | - | CASSQTGWEYSYGYTF | TGTGCCAGCAGCCAAACAGGGTGGGAGTATTCCTATGGCTACACCTTC
TRBJ1-2 | - | TRBV2 | - | CASSWTDIGGYTF | TGTGCCAGCAGCTGGACGGACATAGGGGGCTACACCTTC
TRBJ2-1 | few | TRBV24-1 | TRBD2 | CATQPGLAGRNEQFF | TGTGCCACCCAGCCGGGACTAGCGGGGAGGAATGAGCAGTTCTTC
TRBJ2-7 | - | TRBV30 | - | CAWSVLSAGEQYF | TGTGCCTGGAGTGTTCTGAGCGCCGGGGAGCAGTACTTC
TRBJ1-6 | - | TRBV11-3 | - | CASSFAGSSYNSPLHF | TGTGCCAGCAGCTTCGCCGGGAGCTCCTATAATTCACCCCTCCACTTT
TRBJ2-5 | - | TRBV3-1/TRBV3-2 | TRBD2 | CASSQGGSAPAGVGETQYF | TGTGCCAGCAGCCAAGGCGGCTCGGCGCCAGCGGGAGTTGGGGAGACCCAGTACTTC
TRBJ2-2 | - | TRBV12-2 | - | CASRLASGRGPNTGELFF | TGTGCAAGTCGCTTAGCTTCGGGGCGGGGACCGAACACCGGGGAGCTGTTTTTT
TRBJ2-3 | - | TRBV11-2 | TRBD1 | CASSSPSVGQGDLTDTQYF | TGTGCCAGCAGCTCACCTTCCGTTGGACAGGGAGACCTCACAGATACGCAGTATTTT
TRBJ2-5 | - | TRBV7-8 | TRBD2 | CASSLEAGETQYF | TGTGCCAGCAGCTTAGAAGCGGGGGAGACCCAGTACTTC
TRBJ1-2 | - | TRBV30 | - | CAWSRYQGGGYTF | TGTGCCTGGAGTAGGTATCAGGGAGGGGGCTACACCTTC
TRBJ2-2 | - | TRBV19 | - | CASSILSGRASGELFF | TGTGCCAGTAGTATACTAAGCGGGCGAGCGTCCGGGGAGCTGTTTTTT
TRBJ1-2 | - | TRBV18 | TRBD1 | CASSPIRGQGELEGYTF | TGTGCCAGCTCACCCATCCGGGGACAGGGAGAATTAGAAGGCTACACCTTC